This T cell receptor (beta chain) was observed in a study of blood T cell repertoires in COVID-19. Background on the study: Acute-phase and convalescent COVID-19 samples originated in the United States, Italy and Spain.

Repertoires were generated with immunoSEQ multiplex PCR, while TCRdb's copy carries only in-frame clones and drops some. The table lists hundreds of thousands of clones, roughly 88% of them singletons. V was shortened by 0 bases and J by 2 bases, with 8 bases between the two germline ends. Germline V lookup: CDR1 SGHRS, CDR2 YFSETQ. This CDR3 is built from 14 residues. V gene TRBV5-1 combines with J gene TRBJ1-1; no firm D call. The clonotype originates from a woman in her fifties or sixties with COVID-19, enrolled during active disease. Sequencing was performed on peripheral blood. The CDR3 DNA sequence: TGCGCCAGCAGCTTGGGTGAGAGTAACACTGAAGCTTTCTTT. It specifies CASSLGESNTEAFF.